This T cell receptor beta chain was profiled in a study of T cells in Graves' hyperthyroidism and ophthalmopathy. Study-level information: It was at initial diagnosis, before any treatment, that peripheral blood was collected.

TCR beta CDR3 regions were amplified from RNA. The study used the HTBI primer set for a first-round RT-PCR of the TCR CDR3. TCRdb itself ran the multiplex PCR reads through MiXCR, one entry per CDR3 protein. The sample holds roughly 630,000 distinct CDR3 sequences; less than 20% are singletons and the top ten take under 8%. CDR1 and CDR2 (germline): SGHTA, FQGNSA. CDR3 length: 16 amino acids. Trimming left V 5 bases short and J 0 bases short, with 15 bases between. The sample holds many counts of this clonotype. This sequence joins TRBV7-2 and TRBJ2-3, with D maybe TRBD1 (5 bases). Sequenced: blood. The receptor was isolated from a woman between 25 and 40 years old with Graves' hyperthyroidism. Written as DNA, the CDR3 is TGTGCCAGCAGCCTGCGACAGTTAGCTAGCACAGATACGCAGTATTTT. Protein sequence: CASSLRQLASTDTQYF.